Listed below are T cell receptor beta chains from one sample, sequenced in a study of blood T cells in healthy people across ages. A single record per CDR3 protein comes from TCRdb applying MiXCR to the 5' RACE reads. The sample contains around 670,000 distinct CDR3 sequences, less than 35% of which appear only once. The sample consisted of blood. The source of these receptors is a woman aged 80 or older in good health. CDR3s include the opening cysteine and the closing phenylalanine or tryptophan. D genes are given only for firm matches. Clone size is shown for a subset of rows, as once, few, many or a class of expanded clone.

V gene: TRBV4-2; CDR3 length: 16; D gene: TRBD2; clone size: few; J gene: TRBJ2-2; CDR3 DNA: TGTGCCAGCAGCCAAGTGGGAGGGTTGAACACCGGGGAGCTGTTTTTT; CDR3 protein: CASSQVGGLNTGELFF
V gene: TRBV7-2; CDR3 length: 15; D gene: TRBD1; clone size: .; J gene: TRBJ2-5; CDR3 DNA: TGTGCCAGCAGTTCTCCCGGGACAGGGAAAGAGACCCAGTACTTC; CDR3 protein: CASSSPGTGKETQYF
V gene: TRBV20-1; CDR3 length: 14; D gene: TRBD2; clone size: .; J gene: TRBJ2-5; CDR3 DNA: TGCAGTGCTGGACTAGCGGGGGGGCCTAAGACCCAGTACTTC; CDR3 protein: CSAGLAGGPKTQYF
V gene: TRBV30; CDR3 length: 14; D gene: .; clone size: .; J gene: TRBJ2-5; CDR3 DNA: TGTGCCTGGAGTTTCTTCGCGTCCGAAGAGACCCAGTACTTC; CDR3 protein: CAWSFFASEETQYF
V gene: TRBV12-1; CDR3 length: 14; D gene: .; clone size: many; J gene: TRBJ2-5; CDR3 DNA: TGTGCCAGCAGCCTCCGACAGGGACAAGAGACCCAGTACTTC; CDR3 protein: CASSLRQGQETQYF
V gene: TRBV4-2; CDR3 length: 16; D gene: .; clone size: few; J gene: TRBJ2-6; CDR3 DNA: TGTGCCAGCAGCCAAGCGGACAGCTCTGGGGCCAACGTCCTGACTTTC; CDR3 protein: CASSQADSSGANVLTF
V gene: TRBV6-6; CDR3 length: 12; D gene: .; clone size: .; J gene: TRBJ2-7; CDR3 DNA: TGTGCCAGCAGTCCCGAGACCTACGAGCAGTACTTC; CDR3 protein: CASSPETYEQYF
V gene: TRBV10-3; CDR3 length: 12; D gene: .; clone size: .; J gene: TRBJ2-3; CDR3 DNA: TGTGCCATCAGAGGGGGCACAGATACGCAGTATTTT; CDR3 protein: CAIRGGTDTQYF
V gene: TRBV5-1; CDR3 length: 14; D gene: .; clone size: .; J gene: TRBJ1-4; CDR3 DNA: TGCGCCAGCAGCTCGGAAGGGTGGAATGAAAAACTGTTTTTT; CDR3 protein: CASSSEGWNEKLFF
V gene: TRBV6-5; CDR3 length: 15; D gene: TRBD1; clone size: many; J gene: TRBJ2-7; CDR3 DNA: TGTGCCAGCAGTCGAACCGGGACAGGATCCTACGAGCAGTACTTC; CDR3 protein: CASSRTGTGSYEQYF
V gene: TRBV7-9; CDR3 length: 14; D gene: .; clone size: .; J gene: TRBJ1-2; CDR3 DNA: TGTGCCAGCAGCTTCGAAAGGGCAGGGGACGACTACACCTTC; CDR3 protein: CASSFERAGDDYTF
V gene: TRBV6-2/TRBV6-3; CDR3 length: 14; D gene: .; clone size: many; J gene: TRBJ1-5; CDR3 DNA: TGTGCCAGCACGGGGGTCTTTGGCAATCAGCCCCAGCATTTT; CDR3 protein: CASTGVFGNQPQHF
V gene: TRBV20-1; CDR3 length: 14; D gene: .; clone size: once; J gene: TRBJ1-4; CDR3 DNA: TGCAGTGCCTCCGGGGGCAGCTTCAATGAAAAACTGTTTTTT; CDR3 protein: CSASGGSFNEKLFF
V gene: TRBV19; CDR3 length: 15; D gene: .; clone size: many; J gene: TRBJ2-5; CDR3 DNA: TGTGCCAGTAGTACCCAAGGGGGCGGGGGGGAGACCCAGTACTTC; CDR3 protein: CASSTQGGGGETQYF
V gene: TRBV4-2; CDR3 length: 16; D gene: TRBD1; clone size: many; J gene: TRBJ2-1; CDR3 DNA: TGTGCCAGCAGCCAAGACGGGCAGGGGGCCTACAATGAGCAGTTCTTC; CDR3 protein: CASSQDGQGAYNEQFF
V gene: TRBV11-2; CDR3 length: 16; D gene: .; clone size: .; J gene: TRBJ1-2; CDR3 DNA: TGTGCCAGCAGCCCCGGTTCAGGGGTCTCTAACTATGGCTACACCTTC; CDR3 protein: CASSPGSGVSNYGYTF
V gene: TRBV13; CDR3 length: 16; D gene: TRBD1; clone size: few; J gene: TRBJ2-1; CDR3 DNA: TGTGCCAGCAGCTGGCTCCGGGACAGGTTTAACAATGGGCAGTTCTTC; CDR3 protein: CASSWLRDRFNNGQFF
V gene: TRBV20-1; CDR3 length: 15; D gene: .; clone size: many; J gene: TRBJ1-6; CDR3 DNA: TGCAGTGCTAGAGAGACGAGCTCCTATAATTCACCCCTCCACTTT; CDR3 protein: CSARETSSYNSPLHF
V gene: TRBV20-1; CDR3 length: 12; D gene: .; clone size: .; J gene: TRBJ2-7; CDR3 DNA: TGCTCATCCTCGGACAGCTCCTACGAGCAGTACTTC; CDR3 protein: CSSSDSSYEQYF
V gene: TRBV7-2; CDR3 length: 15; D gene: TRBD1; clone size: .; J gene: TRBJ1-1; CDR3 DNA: TGTGCCAGCAGCGAAACAGGGGAGTTAAGGACTGAAGCTTTCTTT; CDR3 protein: CASSETGELRTEAFF
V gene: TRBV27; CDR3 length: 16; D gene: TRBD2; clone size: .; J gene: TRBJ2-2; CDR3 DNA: TGTGCCAGCAGTCCGCGGGGGGGGGATTACACCGGGGAGCTGTTTTTT; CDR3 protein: CASSPRGGDYTGELFF
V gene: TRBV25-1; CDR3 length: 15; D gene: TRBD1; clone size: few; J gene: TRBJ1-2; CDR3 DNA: TGTGCCAGCAGCCCTCCGGGACAGGCTAACTATGGCTACACCTTC; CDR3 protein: CASSPPGQANYGYTF
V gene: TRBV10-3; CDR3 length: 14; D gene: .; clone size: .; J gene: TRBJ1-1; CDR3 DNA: TGTGCCATCATGGCGGTAGGGAGCAACACTGAAGCTTTCTTT; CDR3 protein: CAIMAVGSNTEAFF
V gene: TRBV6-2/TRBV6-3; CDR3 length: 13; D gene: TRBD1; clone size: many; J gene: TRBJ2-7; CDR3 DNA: TGTGCCAGCAGGGGGACAGGGGTCAACGAGCAGTACTTC; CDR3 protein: CASRGTGVNEQYF
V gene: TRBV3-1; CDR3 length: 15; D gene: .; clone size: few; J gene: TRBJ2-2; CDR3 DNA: TGTGCCAGCAGCCAAGTCCTACCGAACACCGGGGAGCTGTTTTTT; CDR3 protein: CASSQVLPNTGELFF
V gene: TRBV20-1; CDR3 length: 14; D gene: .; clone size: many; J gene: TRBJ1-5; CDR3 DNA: TGCAGTGCTAGAGATCCCCAGAGCAATCAGCCCCAGCATTTT; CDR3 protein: CSARDPQSNQPQHF
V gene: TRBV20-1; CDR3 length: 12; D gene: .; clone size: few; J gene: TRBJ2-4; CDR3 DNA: TGCAGTGCCCAACTAGACTCGGGCGGGCAGTACTTC; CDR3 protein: CSAQLDSGGQYF
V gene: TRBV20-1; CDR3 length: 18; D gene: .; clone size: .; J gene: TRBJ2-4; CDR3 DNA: TGCAGTGCTAGAGTTGTTTTACTAGTGGGGGGCCGGGGGGACATTCAGTACTTC; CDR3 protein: CSARVVLLVGGRGDIQYF
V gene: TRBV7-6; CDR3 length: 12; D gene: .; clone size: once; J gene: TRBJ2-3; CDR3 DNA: TGTGCCGGCAGCCTAGTGGTTGATACGCAGTATTTT; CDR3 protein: CAGSLVVDTQYF
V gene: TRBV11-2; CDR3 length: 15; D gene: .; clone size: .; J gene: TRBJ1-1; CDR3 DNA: TGTGCCAGCAGCTCAATACGACAGTCTAACACTGAAGCTTTCTTT; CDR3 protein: CASSSIRQSNTEAFF
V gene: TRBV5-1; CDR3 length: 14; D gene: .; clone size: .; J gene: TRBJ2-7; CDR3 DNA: TGCGCCAGCAGCCTAACCTCCGGGAACTACGAGCAGTACTTC; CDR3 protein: CASSLTSGNYEQYF
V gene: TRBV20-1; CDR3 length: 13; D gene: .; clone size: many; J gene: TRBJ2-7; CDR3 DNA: TGCAGTGCACCTGACAGGCCCCAATACGAGCAGTACTTC; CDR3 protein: CSAPDRPQYEQYF
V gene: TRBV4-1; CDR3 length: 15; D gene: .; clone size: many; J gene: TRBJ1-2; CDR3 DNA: TGCGCCAGCAGCCATGAGGGTGGAATGAACTATGGCTACACCTTC; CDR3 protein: CASSHEGGMNYGYTF
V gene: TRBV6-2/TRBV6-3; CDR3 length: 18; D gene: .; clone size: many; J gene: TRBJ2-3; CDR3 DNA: TGTGCCAGCAGCTATAACCTCCCGGCCGGGACTAGCACAGATACGCAGTATTTT; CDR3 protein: CASSYNLPAGTSTDTQYF
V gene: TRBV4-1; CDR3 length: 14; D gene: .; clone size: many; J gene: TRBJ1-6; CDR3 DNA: TGCGCCAGCGACATGGGAGGCTATAATTCACCCCTCCACTTT; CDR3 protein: CASDMGGYNSPLHF
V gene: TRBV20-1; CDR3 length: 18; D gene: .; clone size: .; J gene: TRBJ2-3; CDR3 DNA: TGCAGTGCTCTGGTGGGCTCCCTGATGAGCGGTGTCACAGATACGCAGTATTTT; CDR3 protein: CSALVGSLMSGVTDTQYF
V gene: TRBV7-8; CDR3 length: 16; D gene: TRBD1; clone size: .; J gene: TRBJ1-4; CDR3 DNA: TGTGCCAGCAGCCTGGGACGCAGGGGGCTGAATGAAAAACTGTTTTTT; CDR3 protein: CASSLGRRGLNEKLFF
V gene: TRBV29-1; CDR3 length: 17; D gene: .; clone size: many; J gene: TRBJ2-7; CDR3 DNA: TGCAGCGTCTATGACAGGGCAGCCAGCGGGGGCTACTACGAGCAGTACTTC; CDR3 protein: CSVYDRAASGGYYEQYF
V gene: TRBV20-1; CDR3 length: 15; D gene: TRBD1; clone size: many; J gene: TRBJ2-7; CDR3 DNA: TGCAGTGCTAGAAGGTCCAGGACAGGTGTGTACGAGCAGTACTTC; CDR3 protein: CSARRSRTGVYEQYF
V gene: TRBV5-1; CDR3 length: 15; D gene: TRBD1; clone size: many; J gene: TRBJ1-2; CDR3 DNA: TGCGCCAGCAGCGAAGGACAGGGTGCGGCCTATGGCTACACCTTC; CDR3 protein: CASSEGQGAAYGYTF
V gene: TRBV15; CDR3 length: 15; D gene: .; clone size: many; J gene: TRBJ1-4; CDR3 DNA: TGTGCCACCAGCAGAGAAAGGGGATCTAATGAAAAACTGTTTTTT; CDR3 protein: CATSRERGSNEKLFF
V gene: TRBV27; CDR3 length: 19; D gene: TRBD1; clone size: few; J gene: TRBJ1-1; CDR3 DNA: TGTGCCAGCAGCCGTATGATCACGCCCCTGGACAGGGGGAACACTGAAGCTTTCTTT; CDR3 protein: CASSRMITPLDRGNTEAFF
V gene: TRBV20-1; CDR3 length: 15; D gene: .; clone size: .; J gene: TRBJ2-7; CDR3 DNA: TGCAGTGCAGGAGGTAGGGGCATAGGGTCCTACGAGCAGTACTTC; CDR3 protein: CSAGGRGIGSYEQYF